This T cell receptor (beta chain) was documented in a study of CXCR3-negative and CXCR3-positive naive CD8 T cells. Study as a whole: Per-library TRB read counts averaged about 1.5 +/- 0.3 million, adding up to about 150 million in total.

Details on this clonotype: What it recognizes is unknown.

Findings and limits, study-wide: Diversity in memory CD8+ cells fell much lower than the comparably high levels seen in both naive subsets.

This CDR3 is built from 14 residues. Looked up from germline, CDR1 is LNHDA and CDR2 is SQIVND (reference sequence). The libraries of TRB cDNA were constructed through 5' RACE using UMI labels. TCRdb reprocessed the 5' RACE reads and keeps a single row for each CDR3 protein, giving no DNA. The repertoire table contains 20,000 to 25,000 distinct CDR3 sequences. This receptor was taken from a human donor in good health. Some clones in this sample may be carry-over from other donors' samples. The V gene is TRBV19, the J gene TRBJ2-1. Material for sequencing was memory CD8+ T cells from blood. The CDR3 sequence is CASSMEGFYNEQFF.